This TCR beta chain stems from a study of T-cell memory formation after mild COVID-19. Turning to the study itself: Largely donor-specific TCR clusters were found. Study conclusions and caveats: SARS-CoV-2 specificity was not confirmed for second-wave clones peaking on day 37. Among contracting clones, CD4+ were mainly CM/EM and CD8+ enriched in EMRA.

Trimming cost V 2 bases and J 0 bases, with 6 bases left between them. The CDR3 contains 14 residues. Per germline, CDR1 SGDLS and CDR2 YYNGEE. This clonotype has just a few counts. Antigen: not known. TCRdb called the 5' RACE reads again in MiXCR, with one record for every CDR3 protein. The data show around 510,000 distinct CDR3 sequences, about 20% seen once. The J gene is TRBJ2-1, the V gene TRBV9, with unresolved D. The source material was PBMCs or a T cell subset sorted from them (not recorded which). The clonotype was recovered from an adult woman who had mild COVID-19 (a few samples of this study predate the infection). Cell type and time point are not known. The DNA for the CDR3 is TGTGCCAGCAGCGTCCGGCCCTCCTACAATGAGCAGTTCTTC. Translation gives CASSVRPSYNEQFF.